Listed here are 6 T cell receptor beta chains from one sample, sequenced in a study of cytomegalovirus exposure and HLA in healthy donors. PCR was performed using 60 Vbeta and 13 Jbeta primers. The assay was immunoSEQ multiplex PCR, and TCRdb's table has in-frame clones only and misses some. This table has 90,000 to 150,000 clones, around three quarters appearing once. The sample taken for sequencing was PBMCs. The receptors were gathered from a man aged 40-55 years in good health and CMV-seropositive.

This chain uses TRBV19 with TRBJ1-2; 8 positions match TRBD1. The CDR3 sequence is 15 residues long. Germline V gene sequence: CDR1 LNHDA, CDR2 SQIVND (reference sequence). J lost 4 bases, V lost 2 bases, and 6 bases had no gene match. The CDR3 DNA sequence: TGTGCCAGTAGTATACCGGCCAGGGGGCTCTATGGCTACACCTTC. Residues: CASSIPARGLYGYTF.

The V gene is TRBV29-1, the J gene TRBJ2-3; possible D gene TRBD1, 6 bases. Germline values: CDR1 SQVTM, CDR2 ANQGSEA. The V end lost 5 bases, the J end lost 5 bases, and 11 bases lay between the germline ends. This CDR3 is built from 12 residues. In DNA form, the CDR3 reads TGCAGCGTTAGTCCCAGGGGAGATACGCAGTATTTT. Its protein product is CSVSPRGDTQYF.

The chain couples TRBV9 to TRBJ2-7; 7 positions agree with TRBD1. CDR3 length: 16 amino acids. The junction had 14 bases not matched to a gene; V was cut back by 4 bases and J by 4 bases. Germline lookup yields CDR1 SGDLS and CDR2 YYNGEE. The CDR3 loop is CASSPRGQRGSYEQYF. As DNA, the CDR3 is TGTGCCAGCAGCCCGAGGGGACAGCGTGGAAGTTACGAGCAGTACTTC.

The chain joins TRBV5-4 to TRBJ1-1; 7 bases match TRBD1. Germline CDR1 and CDR2: SGHNT and YYREEE (reference sequence). The V segment lost 0 bases and the J segment 2 bases; nucleotides outside the gene matches: 4. The CDR3 is 15 residues long. CDR3 loop: CASSLGGQPNTEAFF. The CDR3 DNA sequence: TGTGCCAGCAGCTTGGGGGGACAGCCAAACACTGAAGCTTTCTTT.

The chain joins TRBV7-2 to TRBJ1-3, with 9 bases lining up with TRBD1. This CDR3 contains 16 residues. V gave up 3 bases and J gave up 0 bases; unmatched junction bases: 3. From germline, CDR1 is SGHTA and CDR2 FQGNSA. This chain's CDR3 is CASSFGQGSSGNTIYF. In nucleotides, the CDR3 is TGTGCCAGCAGCTTTGGACAGGGGAGCTCTGGAAACACCATATATTTT.

The chain uses TRBV5-1 and TRBJ1-4; no clear D gene. The length of the CDR3 is 14 residues. The V gene's germline CDR1 is SGHRS and CDR2 YFSETQ. The V end was cut by 4 bases, the J end by 4 bases, with 11 bases between. The CDR3 nucleotides read TGCGCCAGCAGCGCGGGGAGGAGTAATGAAAAACTGTTTTTT. Translating it yields CASSAGRSNEKLFF.